Shown below are 15 T cell receptor beta chains from a single sample sequenced in a study of blood T cell repertoires in COVID-19. Measured with immunoSEQ multiplex PCR; TCRdb has only the in-frame clones, and not every one. The table includes fewer than 85,000 clones, more than 65% detected once. The specimen sequenced was peripheral blood. The receptors here all came from a woman aged 80 or older with active or convalescent COVID-19.

The chain employs TRBV4-3 and TRBJ1-4; TRBD1 aligns across 7 bases. CDR1 and CDR2 from the germline V gene are LGHNA and YSLEER. The trim removed 1 base at V and 14 bases at J, leaving 10 bases unmatched. The CDR3 runs to 14 residues. CDR3 in amino acids: CASSQGTGVDTLFF. The CDR3 DNA reads as TGCGCCAGCAGCCAAGGGACAGGCGTGGATACGCTGTTTTTT.

The V and J genes are TRBV6-2 or TRBV6-3 and TRBJ2-7; 8 bases align to TRBD2. The germline gives CDR1 MNHEY, CDR2 SVGEGT. The CDR3 has 15 amino acids. The ends lost 4 bases at V and 1 base at J; junction bases unmatched: 6. The CDR3 region has the DNA TGTGCCAGCAGTTCGGGGGGGCAAGAATCCTACGAGCAGTACTTC. It is translated as CASSSGGQESYEQYF.

The chain uses TRBV3-1 (or the pseudogene TRBV3-2) and TRBJ2-6; D possibly corresponds to TRBD1 (6 bases). The V end was cut by 0 bases, the J end by 1 base, with 13 bases between. The CDR3 runs 18 residues. Germline CDR1 is LGHDT and CDR2 is YNNKEL (reference sequence). The CDR3 is CASSQDSQGSSGANVLTF. The DNA for the CDR3 is TGTGCCAGCAGCCAAGACTCACAGGGTTCATCTGGGGCCAACGTCCTGACTTTC.

The chain is built from TRBV7-9 and TRBJ2-7; 8 bases are a match to TRBD1. CDR1 and CDR2 from the germline V gene are SEHNR and FQNEAQ (reference sequence). The ends lost 5 bases at V and 3 bases at J; junction bases unmatched: 12. The CDR3 length is 16 residues. CDR3 amino acids: CASSLYLGRGLYEQYF. Here the CDR3 DNA reads TGTGCCAGCAGCCTGTACTTGGGCAGGGGGCTCTACGAGCAGTACTTC.

The chain uses TRBV7-9 and TRBJ1-2, with 8 bases fitting TRBD1. The CDR3 loop spans 15 amino acids. CDR1 SEHNR and CDR2 FQNEAQ come from the germline V gene (reference sequence). J was trimmed by 6 bases and V by 5 bases; bases with no gene match: 11. The CDR3 region has the DNA TGTGCCAGCAGCCCTCAGGACAGGGAGTTTGATGGCTACACCTTC. Amino acids: CASSPQDREFDGYTF.

The chain uses TRBV11-2 and TRBJ1-1, with D tentatively TRBD1 (5 bases). V was clipped by 3 bases and J by 5 bases, with 10 bases between them. The CDR3 is made up of 13 amino acids. Germline lookup yields CDR1 SGHAT and CDR2 FQNNGV. This chain's CDR3 is CASSLGLGTEAFF. The DNA of the CDR3 is TGTGCCAGCAGCTTGGGACTCGGGACTGAAGCTTTCTTT.

This chain joins TRBV5-4 and TRBJ2-5, with 8 bases lining up with TRBD2. Losses at the gene ends were 4 bases for V and 5 bases for J; bases not matched to a gene: 13. Germline-derived CDR1 and CDR2 are SGHNT and YYREEE (reference sequence). This CDR3 spans 16 amino acids. Written as DNA, the CDR3 is TGTGCCAGCAGCCCCCGAGTCTCGGGGGGGCAGGAGACCCAGTACTTC. Protein sequence: CASSPRVSGGQETQYF.

The rearrangement joins TRBV2 to TRBJ1-6, with D possibly being TRBD1 (6 bases). Trimming shortened V by 6 bases and J by 7 bases, and 19 bases separated the two germline ends. The CDR3 has 16 amino acids. Germline-derived CDR1 and CDR2 are SNHLY and FYNNEI. As DNA, the CDR3 is TGTGCCAGCAGAAGACAGGTTGGAATGGTGAATTCACCCCTCCACTTT. Residues: CASRRQVGMVNSPLHF. Combining the CDR3 with reference TRBV2 and TRBJ1-6 gives the whole variable domain EPEVTQTPSHQVTQMGQEVILRCVPISNHLYFYWYRQILGQKVEFLVSFYNNEISEKSEIFDDQFSVERPDGSNFTLKIRSTKLEDSAMYFCASRRQVGMVNSPLHFGNGTRLTVT.

The chain combines TRBV27 with TRBJ1-6, with TRBD1 matching 7 bases. With V trimmed by 9 bases and J by 6 bases, 14 bases remained unmatched. The CDR3 sequence is 16 residues long. In germline, CDR1 is MNHEY, CDR2 SMNVEV (reference sequence). CDR3 bases: TGTGCCAGTCCTACTACAGGGGAGCGGTTTAATTCACCCCTCCACTTT. Its translation: CASPTTGERFNSPLHF.

The chain links TRBV7-9 to TRBJ1-4; D uncertain. This CDR3 region has 15 residues. The V gene lost 0 bases and the J gene lost 8 bases, with 13 bases spanning the gap. Germline CDR1 reads SEHNR; CDR2 reads FQNEAQ (reference sequence). The CDR3 DNA is TGTGCCAGCAGCTTAGCGACCACAGAAAACGAAAAACTGTTTTTT. Protein: CASSLATTENEKLFF.

In its sample, this clone was seen a few times. The chain recombines TRBV19 with TRBJ1-5, with TRBD1 matching 8 bases. The CDR3 sequence is 13 residues long. The V segment lost 5 bases and the J segment 11 bases; nucleotides outside the gene matches: 8. Germline lookup yields CDR1 LNHDA and CDR2 SQIVND (reference sequence). The CDR3 loop reads CASSVGQGAAQHF. In nucleotides, the CDR3 is TGTGCCAGTAGTGTCGGACAGGGAGCGGCCCAGCATTTT.

V usage is TRBV4-3 and J usage is TRBJ2-7; 7 nucleotides align to TRBD1. Germline V gene data show CDR1 as LGHNA and CDR2 as YSLEER. The J segment lost 4 bases and the V segment lost 2 bases, leaving 11 bases of the junction unmatched. The CDR3 loop spans 16 amino acids. CDR3 nucleotide sequence: TGCGCCAGCAGCCAAATTTCGGCAGGGGGACGGTACGAGCAGTACTTC. It specifies CASSQISAGGRYEQYF.

This clone was observed many times. This rearrangement joins TRBV7-2 to TRBJ1-3; 8 bases map to TRBD1. The CDR3 has 14 amino acids. The V and J ends lost 5 bases and 4 bases, in that order; junction bases with no gene match: 4. Germline CDR1 reads SGHTA; CDR2 reads FQGNSA. CDR3 coding DNA: TGTGCCAGCAGCGCCACAGGGGGGGGAAACACCATATATTTT. Protein product: CASSATGGGNTIYF.

The chain joins TRBV28 to TRBJ1-1, with TRBD1 as a possible D gene (5 bases). V shed 3 bases and J shed 4 bases, with 9 bases lying between them. This CDR3 comprises 13 residues. Germline values: CDR1 MDHEN, CDR2 SYDVKM. The CDR3 here is CASSFPQGTEAFF. In DNA form, the CDR3 reads TGTGCCAGCAGTTTCCCGCAGGGCACTGAAGCTTTCTTT.

V gene TRBV2 combines with J gene TRBJ2-3, with 10 bases lining up with TRBD2. CDR3 size: 15 residues. CDR1 and CDR2 from the germline V gene are SNHLY and FYNNEI. The V segment lost 5 bases and the J segment 5 bases; nucleotides outside the gene matches: 7. CDR3 DNA: TGTGCCAGCAGTCCGACTAGCGGGTTCCGAGATACGCAGTATTTT. It translates to CASSPTSGFRDTQYF. The full variable domain, rest sourced from reference TRBV2 and TRBJ2-3, is EPEVTQTPSHQVTQMGQEVILRCVPISNHLYFYWYRQILGQKVEFLVSFYNNEISEKSEIFDDQFSVERPDGSNFTLKIRSTKLEDSAMYFCASSPTSGFRDTQYFGPGTRLTVL.